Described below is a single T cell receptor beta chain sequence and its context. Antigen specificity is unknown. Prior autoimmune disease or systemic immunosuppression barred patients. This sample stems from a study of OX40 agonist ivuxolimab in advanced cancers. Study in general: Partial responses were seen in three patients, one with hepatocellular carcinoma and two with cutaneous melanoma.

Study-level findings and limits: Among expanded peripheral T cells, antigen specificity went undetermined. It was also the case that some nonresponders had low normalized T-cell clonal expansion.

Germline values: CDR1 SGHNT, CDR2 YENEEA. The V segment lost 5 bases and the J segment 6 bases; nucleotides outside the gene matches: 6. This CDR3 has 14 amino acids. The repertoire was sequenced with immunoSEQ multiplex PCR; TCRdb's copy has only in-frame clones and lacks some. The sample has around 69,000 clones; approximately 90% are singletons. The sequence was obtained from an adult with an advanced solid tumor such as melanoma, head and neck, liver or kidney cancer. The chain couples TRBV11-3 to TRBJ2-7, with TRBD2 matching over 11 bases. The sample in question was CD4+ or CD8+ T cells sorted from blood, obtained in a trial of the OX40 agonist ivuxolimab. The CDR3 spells CASSPGLAGGEQYF. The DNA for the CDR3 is TGTGCCAGCAGCCCGGGCCTAGCGGGAGGCGAGCAGTACTTC. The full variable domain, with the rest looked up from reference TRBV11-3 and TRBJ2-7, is EAGVVQSPRYKIIEKKQPVAFWCNPISGHNTLYWYLQNLGQGPELLIRYENEEAVDDSQLPKDRFSAERLKGVDSTLKIQPAELGDSAVYLCASSPGLAGGEQYFGPGTRLTVT.